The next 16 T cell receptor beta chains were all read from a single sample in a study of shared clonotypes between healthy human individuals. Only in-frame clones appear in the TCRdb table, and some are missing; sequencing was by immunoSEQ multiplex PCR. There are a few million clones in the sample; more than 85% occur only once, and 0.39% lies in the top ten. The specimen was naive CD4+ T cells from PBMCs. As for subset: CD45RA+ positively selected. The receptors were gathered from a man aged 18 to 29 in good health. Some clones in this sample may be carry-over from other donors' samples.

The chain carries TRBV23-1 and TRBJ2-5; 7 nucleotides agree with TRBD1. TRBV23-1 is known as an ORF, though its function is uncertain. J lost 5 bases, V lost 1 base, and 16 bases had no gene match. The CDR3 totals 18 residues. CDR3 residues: CASSQYPKGGACKETQYF. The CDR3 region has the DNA TGCGCCAGCAGTCAATACCCGAAAGGGGGCGCGTGTAAGGAGACCCAGTACTTC.

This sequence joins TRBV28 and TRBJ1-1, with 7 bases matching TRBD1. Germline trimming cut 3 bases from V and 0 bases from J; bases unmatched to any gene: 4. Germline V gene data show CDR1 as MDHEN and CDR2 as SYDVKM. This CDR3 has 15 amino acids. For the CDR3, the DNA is TGTGCCAGCAGTTTCTTCAGGGGGATGAACACTGAAGCTTTCTTT. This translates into CASSFFRGMNTEAFF.

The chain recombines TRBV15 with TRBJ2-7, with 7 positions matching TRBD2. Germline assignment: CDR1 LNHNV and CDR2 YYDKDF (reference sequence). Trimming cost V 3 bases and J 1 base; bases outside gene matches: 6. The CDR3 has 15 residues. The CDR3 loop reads CATSRLGGGSYEQYF. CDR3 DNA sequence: TGTGCCACCAGCAGGTTAGGCGGGGGATCCTACGAGCAGTACTTC.

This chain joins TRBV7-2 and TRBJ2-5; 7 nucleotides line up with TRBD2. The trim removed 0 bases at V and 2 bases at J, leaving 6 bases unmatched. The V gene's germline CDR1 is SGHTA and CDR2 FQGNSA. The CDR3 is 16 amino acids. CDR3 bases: TGTGCCAGCAGCTTAGCGGGCTGGGGGGGACAAGAGACCCAGTACTTC. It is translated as CASSLAGWGGQETQYF.

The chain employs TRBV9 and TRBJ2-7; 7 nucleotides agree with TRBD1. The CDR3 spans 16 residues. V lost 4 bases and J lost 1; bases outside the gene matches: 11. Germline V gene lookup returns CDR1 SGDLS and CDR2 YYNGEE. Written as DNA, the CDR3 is TGTGCCAGCAGCCCACGACAGGGCTCCCTTTCCTACGAGCAGTACTTC. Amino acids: CASSPRQGSLSYEQYF.

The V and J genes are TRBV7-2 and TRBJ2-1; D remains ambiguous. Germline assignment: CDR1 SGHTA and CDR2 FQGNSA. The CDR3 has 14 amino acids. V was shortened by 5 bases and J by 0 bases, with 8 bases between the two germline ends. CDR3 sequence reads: CASSPAGSYNEQFF. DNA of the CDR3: TGTGCCAGCAGCCCCGCTGGCTCCTACAATGAGCAGTTCTTC.

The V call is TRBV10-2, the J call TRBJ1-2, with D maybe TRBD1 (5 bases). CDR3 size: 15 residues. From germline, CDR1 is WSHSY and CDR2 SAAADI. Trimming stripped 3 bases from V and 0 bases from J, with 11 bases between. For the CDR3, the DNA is TGCGCCAGCAGTGATTTCCCGGGGGCTAACTATGGCTACACCTTC. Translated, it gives CASSDFPGANYGYTF.

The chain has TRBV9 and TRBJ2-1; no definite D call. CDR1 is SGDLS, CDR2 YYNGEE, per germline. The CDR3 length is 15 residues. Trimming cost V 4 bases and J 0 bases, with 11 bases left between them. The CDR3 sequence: CASSRRWSSYNEQFF. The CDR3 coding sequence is TGTGCCAGCAGCCGTAGATGGAGCTCCTACAATGAGCAGTTCTTC.

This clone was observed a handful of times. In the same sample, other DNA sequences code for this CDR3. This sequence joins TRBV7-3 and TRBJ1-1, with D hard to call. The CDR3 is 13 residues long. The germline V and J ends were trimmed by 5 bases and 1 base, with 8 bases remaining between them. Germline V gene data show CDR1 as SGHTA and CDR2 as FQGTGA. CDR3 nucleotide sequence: TGTGCCAGCAGCCTCAGTGGGAACACTGAAGCTTTCTTT. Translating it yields CASSLSGNTEAFF.

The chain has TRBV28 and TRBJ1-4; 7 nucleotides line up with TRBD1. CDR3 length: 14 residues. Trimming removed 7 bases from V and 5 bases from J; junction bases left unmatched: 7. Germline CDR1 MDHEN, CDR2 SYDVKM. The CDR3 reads CASTIGGPNEKLFF. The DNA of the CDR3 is TGTGCCAGCACCATAGGGGGCCCCAATGAAAAACTGTTTTTT.

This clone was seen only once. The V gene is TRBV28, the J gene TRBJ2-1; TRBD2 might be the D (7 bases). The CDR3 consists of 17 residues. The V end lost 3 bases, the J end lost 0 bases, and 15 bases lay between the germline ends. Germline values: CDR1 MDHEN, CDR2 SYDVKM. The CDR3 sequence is CASSFPKGGISYNEQFF. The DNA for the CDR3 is TGTGCCAGCAGTTTCCCTAAGGGGGGGATCTCCTACAATGAGCAGTTCTTC.

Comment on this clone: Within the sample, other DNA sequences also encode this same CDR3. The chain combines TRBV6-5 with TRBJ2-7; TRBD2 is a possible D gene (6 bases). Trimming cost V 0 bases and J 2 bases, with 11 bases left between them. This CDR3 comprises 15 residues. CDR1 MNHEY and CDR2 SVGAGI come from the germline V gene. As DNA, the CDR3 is TGTGCCAGCAGTTACTCCGCGGGGTCTCCCTACGAGCAGTACTTC. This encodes CASSYSAGSPYEQYF.

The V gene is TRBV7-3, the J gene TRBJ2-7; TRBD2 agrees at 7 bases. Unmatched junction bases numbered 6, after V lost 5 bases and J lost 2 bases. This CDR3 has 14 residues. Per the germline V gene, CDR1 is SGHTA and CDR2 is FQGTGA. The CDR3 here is CASSRHGLAYEQYF. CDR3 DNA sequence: TGTGCCAGCAGCCGGCACGGACTAGCCTACGAGCAGTACTTC. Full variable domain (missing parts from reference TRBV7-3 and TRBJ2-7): GAGVSQTPSNKVTEKGKYVELRCDPISGHTALYWYRQSLGQGPEFLIYFQGTGAADDSGLPNDRFFAVRPEGSVSTLKIQRTERGDSAVYLCASSRHGLAYEQYFGPGTRLTVT.

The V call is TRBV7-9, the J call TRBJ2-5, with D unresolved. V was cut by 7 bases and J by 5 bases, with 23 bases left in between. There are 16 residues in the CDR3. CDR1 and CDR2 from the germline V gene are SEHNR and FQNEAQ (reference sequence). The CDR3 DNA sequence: TGTGCCAGCAATTTAAGACCGGCCCCCTTTGAGGAGACCCAGTACTTC. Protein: CASNLRPAPFEETQYF.

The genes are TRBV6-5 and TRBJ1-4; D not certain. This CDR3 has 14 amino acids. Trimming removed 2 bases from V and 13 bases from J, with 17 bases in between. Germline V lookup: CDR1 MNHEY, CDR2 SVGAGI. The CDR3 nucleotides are TGTGCCAGCAGTTACCCGAAGGGAGCCTTGGCACTGTTTTTT. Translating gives CASSYPKGALALFF.

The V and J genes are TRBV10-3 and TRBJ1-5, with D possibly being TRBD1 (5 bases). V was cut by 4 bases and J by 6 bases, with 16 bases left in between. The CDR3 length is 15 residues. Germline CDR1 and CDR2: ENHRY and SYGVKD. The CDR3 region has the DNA TGTGCCATCAGTGCGGGGGTAGGGGTGTCTCAGCCCCAGCATTTT. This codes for CAISAGVGVSQPQHF.